This is a list of T cell receptor beta chains from one sample in a study of OX40 agonist ivuxolimab in advanced cancers. Here immunoSEQ multiplex PCR was the method, and the copy in TCRdb shows in-frame clones only, minus some. The sample lists around 8,000 clones, almost 90% occurring once. The sequences come from CD4+ or CD8+ T cells sorted from blood, collected in a trial of the OX40 agonist ivuxolimab. The receptors were gathered from an adult with an advanced solid tumor such as melanoma, head and neck, liver or kidney cancer. Each CDR3 is given with its conserved first and last residue. Fields, in order: V gene, clone size, D gene, J gene, CDR3 DNA, CDR3 protein. D genes are given only for firm matches. The size of a clone is reported for some rows only, either as once, few or many, or as a class for expanded clones.

V: TRBV5-4
size: .
D: TRBD1
J: TRBJ2-7
DNA: TGTGCCAGCAGCTCCCTGACAGGGAAGTTATACGAGCAGTACTTC
CDR3: CASSSLTGKLYEQYF

V: TRBV12-5
size: .
D: .
J: TRBJ1-3
DNA: TGTGCTAGTGTCCTTATGGCTGGAAACACCATATATTTT
CDR3: CASVLMAGNTIYF

V: TRBV9
size: once
D: .
J: TRBJ2-4
DNA: TGTGCCAGCAGCGTTTCCGGCAGGAATATTGACATTCAGTACTTC
CDR3: CASSVSGRNIDIQYF

V: TRBV5-1
size: .
D: .
J: TRBJ1-2
DNA: TGCGCCAGCAGTCTTGGGTGGGGGGGCGCGAACTATGGCTACACCTTC
CDR3: CASSLGWGGANYGYTF

V: TRBV4-1
size: .
D: .
J: TRBJ2-2
DNA: TGCGCCAGCAGCCAACAGCAGGCTGACGGGGAGCTGTTTTTT
CDR3: CASSQQQADGELFF

V: TRBV6-6
size: .
D: .
J: TRBJ1-1
DNA: TGTGCCAGCAGGGGGTACGAGAACACTGAAGCTTTCTTT
CDR3: CASRGYENTEAFF

V: TRBV11-3
size: once
D: TRBD1
J: TRBJ1-3
DNA: TGTGCCAGCAGTTCGGACAGGGCTGGAAACACCATATATTTT
CDR3: CASSSDRAGNTIYF

V: TRBV19
size: .
D: TRBD1
J: TRBJ1-3
DNA: TGTGCCAGTGGCCCACCTACCGGGACAGCCCGAAACACCATATATTTT
CDR3: CASGPPTGTARNTIYF

V: TRBV19
size: .
D: TRBD1
J: TRBJ1-2
DNA: TGTGCCAGTAGGCAGGGGGCAGGTCAACAGTTTGGCTACACCTTC
CDR3: CASRQGAGQQFGYTF

V: TRBV13
size: .
D: .
J: TRBJ1-6
DNA: TGTGCCAGCAGCTTAGGGGCAGGGGTTGGTTCACCCCTCCACTTT
CDR3: CASSLGAGVGSPLHF

V: TRBV29-1
size: .
D: TRBD1
J: TRBJ1-1
DNA: TGCAGCGTTGAGGGGTACAGACAGGGTTTCACTGAAGCTTTCTTT
CDR3: CSVEGYRQGFTEAFF

V: TRBV10-3
size: .
D: TRBD1
J: TRBJ2-1
DNA: TGTGCCATAGCCGGGACAGGGAATTTGGGTGAGCAGTTCTTC
CDR3: CAIAGTGNLGEQFF

V: TRBV14
size: .
D: TRBD2
J: TRBJ2-1
DNA: TGTGCCAGCAGCCAAGACTTTACTAGCGGATCCTACAATGAGCAGTTCTTC
CDR3: CASSQDFTSGSYNEQFF

V: TRBV29-1
size: .
D: TRBD1
J: TRBJ1-1
DNA: TGCAGCGCCCCCGGACAGGGCCTAGGAGCTTTCTTT
CDR3: CSAPGQGLGAFF

V: TRBV4-2
size: .
D: .
J: TRBJ2-7
DNA: TGTGCCAGCAGCCACAACGGGGGGCCCTACGAGCAGTACTTC
CDR3: CASSHNGGPYEQYF

V: TRBV28
size: .
D: TRBD1
J: TRBJ2-6
DNA: TGTGCCGCGAAGGGACAGGGTCTCTCTGGGGCCAACGTCCTGACTTTC
CDR3: CAAKGQGLSGANVLTF

V: TRBV18
size: .
D: .
J: TRBJ1-1
DNA: TGTGCCAGCTCACCATTAACAGGGTCTGGGAAAAACACTGAAGCTTTCTTT
CDR3: CASSPLTGSGKNTEAFF

V: TRBV7-2
size: once
D: .
J: TRBJ2-3
DNA: TGTGCCAGCAGGCGGGACCCCCGGGATACGCAGTATTTT
CDR3: CASRRDPRDTQYF

V: TRBV4-2
size: .
D: .
J: TRBJ1-5
DNA: TGTGCCAGCAGCCAAGCCGGGGGGGGGACGAGTCAGCCCCAGCATTTT
CDR3: CASSQAGGGTSQPQHF

V: TRBV15
size: .
D: TRBD2
J: TRBJ2-1
DNA: TGTGCCACCAGCAGGGGTACTAGCGCCAACTACAATGAGCAGTTCTTC
CDR3: CATSRGTSANYNEQFF

V: TRBV4-1
size: .
D: TRBD1
J: TRBJ2-1
DNA: TGCGCCAGCAGCCAATACGATCGGGACAGCTCCTACAATGAGCAGTTCTTC
CDR3: CASSQYDRDSSYNEQFF

V: TRBV7-2
size: .
D: .
J: TRBJ2-7
DNA: TGTGCCAGCAGCTTAGGTTTATGGCCCTACGAGCAGTACTTC
CDR3: CASSLGLWPYEQYF

V: TRBV27
size: few
D: .
J: TRBJ2-7
DNA: TGTGCCAGCAGTTTATCAGGTCCCACCTACGAGCAGTACTTC
CDR3: CASSLSGPTYEQYF

V: TRBV4-1
size: .
D: .
J: TRBJ2-5
DNA: TGCGCCAGCAGCCAAAGGGGACTAATTACGACAGGGCAACAAGAGACCCAGTACTTC
CDR3: CASSQRGLITTGQQETQYF

V: TRBV7-6
size: .
D: .
J: TRBJ2-6
DNA: TGTGCCAGCAGCTTAGACCATTACGGGGCCAACGTCCTGACTTTC
CDR3: CASSLDHYGANVLTF

V: TRBV25-1
size: .
D: .
J: TRBJ2-7
DNA: TGTGCCAGCAGTGATCACTCCTACGAGCAGTACTTC
CDR3: CASSDHSYEQYF

V: TRBV11-2
size: .
D: .
J: TRBJ1-1
DNA: TGTGCCAGCAGCTTAGGCCCCCTGGGGTACACTGAAGCTTTCTTT
CDR3: CASSLGPLGYTEAFF

V: TRBV4-1
size: .
D: .
J: TRBJ2-4
DNA: TGCGCCAGCAGCCAAGAGGTAGGGAGCCCCAAAAACATTCAGTACTTC
CDR3: CASSQEVGSPKNIQYF

V: TRBV7-9
size: once
D: .
J: TRBJ2-3
DNA: TGTGCCAGCAGCTTAAACCCACTAGTCGCCACAGATACGCAGTATTTT
CDR3: CASSLNPLVATDTQYF

V: TRBV5-1
size: .
D: TRBD1
J: TRBJ1-1
DNA: TGCGCCAGCAGCTTGGGCAGGGGGGCGCCATCAGGGAACACTGAAGCTTTCTTT
CDR3: CASSLGRGAPSGNTEAFF

V: TRBV6-6
size: once
D: TRBD2
J: TRBJ2-3
DNA: TGTGCCAGCAGTTACGGACGGGAGGCAGATACGCAGTATTTT
CDR3: CASSYGREADTQYF

V: TRBV19
size: .
D: .
J: TRBJ1-2
DNA: TGTGCCAGTAGTATACCAGGAGGGGCCGGCGGAGACTATGGCTACACCTTC
CDR3: CASSIPGGAGGDYGYTF

V: TRBV20-1
size: .
D: .
J: TRBJ1-1
DNA: TGCAGTGCTAGTGCGGGCACTGAAGCTTTCTTT
CDR3: CSASAGTEAFF

V: TRBV14
size: .
D: TRBD1
J: TRBJ1-1
DNA: TGTGCCAGCAGCCGTATGGGCAGGGGGTTCCTCACTGAAGCTTTCTTT
CDR3: CASSRMGRGFLTEAFF

V: TRBV7-9
size: .
D: .
J: TRBJ2-5
DNA: TGTGCCAGCAGTCTCCAAGGGGAGACCCAGTACTTC
CDR3: CASSLQGETQYF

V: TRBV7-3
size: .
D: .
J: TRBJ2-2
DNA: TGTGCCAGCAGCCCTTTCACCGGGGAGCTGTTTTTT
CDR3: CASSPFTGELFF

V: TRBV14
size: .
D: .
J: TRBJ1-2
DNA: TGTGCCAGCAGCCAACAGGGCTACTATGGCTACACCTTC
CDR3: CASSQQGYYGYTF

V: TRBV5-1
size: .
D: TRBD1
J: TRBJ2-3
DNA: TGCGCCACCAGACAGGGTAGCACAGATACGCAGTATTTT
CDR3: CATRQGSTDTQYF

V: TRBV5-5
size: .
D: .
J: TRBJ1-3
DNA: TGTGCCAGCAGCTTAGGGCCCTCAAGCTCTGGAAACACCATATATTTT
CDR3: CASSLGPSSSGNTIYF

V: TRBV29-1
size: .
D: TRBD2
J: TRBJ2-1
DNA: TGCAGCGTTGGTCCTAGCGGGATTTCGAATGAGCAGTTCTTC
CDR3: CSVGPSGISNEQFF

V: TRBV11-3
size: .
D: TRBD1
J: TRBJ1-2
DNA: TGTGCCAGCAGCTCATCTGGGACAGGCAATGGCTACACCTTC
CDR3: CASSSSGTGNGYTF

V: TRBV27
size: few
D: .
J: TRBJ2-2
DNA: TGTGCCAGCAGTTCCGACACCGGGGAGCTGTTTTTT
CDR3: CASSSDTGELFF